This T cell receptor beta chain is drawn from a study of blood T cell repertoires in COVID-19. About the study: The cDNA or gDNA used as material had been derived from T cells, B-cell-depleted T cells, or PBMCs.

Germline CDR1 and CDR2: SEHNR and FQNEAQ (reference sequence). With 5 bases clipped from V and 2 bases from J, the junction kept 5 bases outside the gene matches. The CDR3 has 14 amino acids. Cohort assignment relied on participant-reported clinical history. This clone was detected only a few times. TCRdb's copy holds only in-frame clones and misses some; the assay was immunoSEQ multiplex PCR. Among 200,000 to 250,000 clones listed, 75% to 90% were seen once. This chain connects TRBV7-9 to TRBJ2-7; 8 bases line up with TRBD1. The sequenced material came from PBMCs or T cells enriched from blood (not recorded which). The sequence derives from a woman younger than 45 who had recovered from COVID-19. The DNA for the CDR3 is TGTGCCAGCAGCGGTCCGGGACAGGCCTACGAGCAGTACTTC. It specifies CASSGPGQAYEQYF.